This T cell receptor (beta chain) was sequenced for a study of tumor and adjacent non-tumor tissue in lung cancer. CDR3 length: 18 amino acids. Germline V CDR1 and CDR2: MNHEY, SVGEGT. V was cut by 2 bases and J by 10 bases, with 27 bases left in between. No cell sorting was done before RNA was extracted from the tissue. A modified ARM-PCR protocol with three rounds of nested PCR amplified TCRbeta. TCRdb recomputed calls from the multiplex PCR reads with MiXCR, one row per CDR3 protein. This sample has under 100,000 distinct CDR3 sequences, with under 70% found just once. The receptor was isolated from a woman in her 70s with non-small cell lung cancer. The chain couples TRBV6-2 or TRBV6-3 to TRBJ1-5; D unclear. Sequencing was performed on lung tumor tissue. CDR3: CASSYIPLGMTGFQPQHF. The CDR3, as DNA: TGTGCCAGCAGTTACATACCTTTAGGGATGACGGGGTTCCAACCCCAGCATTTT.